The 10 T cell receptor beta chains reported below all come from one sample, sequenced in a study of monozygotic twins with inflammatory bowel disease. TCRdb re-called the 5' RACE reads; every CDR3 protein appears as one record, without DNA. The listing records over 150,000 distinct CDR3 sequences. The sequencing sample was made of blood. These receptors originate from a human donor with ulcerative colitis or Crohn's disease, or a healthy co-twin of an affected twin (not recorded which).

This sequence joins TRBV3-1 and TRBJ1-4. There are 12 residues in the CDR3. CDR1 and CDR2 from the germline V gene are LGHDT and YNNKEL (reference sequence). The CDR3: CASSLNNEKLFF.

The chain uses TRBV29-1 and TRBJ2-1; TCRdb outputs TRBD1, but without DNA this stays unchecked. This CDR3 is built from 18 residues. The V gene's germline CDR1 is SQVTM and CDR2 ANQGSEA. CDR3 residues: CSVSRQSLTGQNYNEQFF.

The CDR3 is CASSSGTGDYGYTF. The genes are TRBV2 and TRBJ1-2; the D call of TRBD1 rests on TCRdb alone, since no DNA is present to check it. This CDR3 contains 14 residues. Germline CDR1 is SNHLY and CDR2 is FYNNEI.

The J gene is TRBJ1-4, the V gene TRBV12-3 or TRBV12-4; TCRdb gives TRBD1 as the D gene, but with no DNA this cannot be confirmed. The CDR3 loop spans 13 amino acids. CDR3 amino acids: CASGGQGGEKLFF.

This chain uses TRBV10-3 with TRBJ1-1. CDR3 length: 13 residues. Germline assignment: CDR1 ENHRY and CDR2 SYGVKD. CDR3: CAISDGQWTEAFF.

V and J are TRBV14 and TRBJ2-1; the D call from TCRdb, TRBD2, cannot be confirmed without DNA. Germline CDR1 is SGHDN and CDR2 is FVKESK. This CDR3 spans 16 amino acids. The chain's CDR3 is CASSRLAGGSSGEQFF. The full variable domain, completed using reference TRBV14 and TRBJ2-1, is EAGVTQFPSHSVIEKGQTVTLRCDPISGHDNLYWYRRVMGKEIKFLLHFVKESKQDESGMPNNRFLAERTGGTYSTLKVQPAELEDSGVYFCASSRLAGGSSGEQFFGPGTRLTVL.

The rearrangement links TRBV19 to TRBJ1-1; TCRdb's D gene call, TRBD1, goes unchecked for lack of DNA. The CDR3 totals 14 residues. CDR1 is LNHDA, CDR2 SQIVND, per germline (reference sequence). The CDR3 reads CASSHGGGRTEAFF.

The rearrangement links TRBV6-5 to TRBJ2-1; checking the TCRdb D call of TRBD2 is not possible without DNA. The CDR3 length is 13 residues. Germline loops: CDR1 MNHEY, CDR2 SVGAGI. CDR3 in amino acids: CATRGSSDDEQFF.

The V gene is TRBV28, the J gene TRBJ1-3; TCRdb reports TRBD1, a call that lacks DNA to check it against. This CDR3 contains 14 residues. CDR1 and CDR2 (germline): MDHEN, SYDVKM. The CDR3 here is CASILGGSGNTIYF. The entire variable domain, with the rest obtained from reference TRBV28 and TRBJ1-3, is as follows: DVKVTQSSRYLVKRTGEKVFLECVQDMDHENMFWYRQDPGLGLRLIYFSYDVKMKEKGDIPEGYSVSREKKERFSLILESASTNQTSMYLCASILGGSGNTIYFGEGSWLTVV.

J is TRBJ1-1 and V is TRBV5-1; checking the TCRdb D call of TRBD1 is not possible without DNA. CDR3 size: 15 residues. Looked up from germline, CDR1 is SGHRS and CDR2 is YFSETQ. CDR3 sequence: CASSFGQGRNTEAFF.